The present TCR beta chain was sequenced within a study of T-cell reconstitution after alpha-beta-depleted transplantation in children. Trimming left V 4 bases short and J 5 bases short, with 8 bases between. The CDR3 extends over 12 amino acids. The germline V gene encodes CDR1 SEHNR and CDR2 FQNEAQ (reference sequence). Preparation of the TCRbeta library was carried out with unique molecular identifiers. TCRdb re-called the PCR reads through MiXCR, storing one row per CDR3 protein. Counted here are hundreds of thousands of distinct CDR3 sequences, 15% to 20% occurring once; the ten biggest clones make up 1.1%. This clonotype was found a few times.

The sequenced sample was PBMCs from the stem cell graft donor, obtained from the stem cell graft. The TCR sequence derives from a human donor who donated a stem cell graft to a child with acute myeloid leukemia. The V and J genes are TRBV7-9 and TRBJ1-2, with D hard to call. The CDR3 DNA reads TGTGCCAGCAGCTCCCCTCATTATGGCTACACCTTC. As protein: CASSSPHYGYTF. Based on the CDR3 plus reference TRBV7-9 and TRBJ1-2, the full variable domain is DTGVSQNPRHKITKRGQNVTFRCDPISEHNRLYWYRQTLGQGPEFLTYFQNEAQLEKSRLLSDRFSAERPKGSFSTLEIQRTEQGDSAMYLCASSSPHYGYTFGSGTRLTVV.